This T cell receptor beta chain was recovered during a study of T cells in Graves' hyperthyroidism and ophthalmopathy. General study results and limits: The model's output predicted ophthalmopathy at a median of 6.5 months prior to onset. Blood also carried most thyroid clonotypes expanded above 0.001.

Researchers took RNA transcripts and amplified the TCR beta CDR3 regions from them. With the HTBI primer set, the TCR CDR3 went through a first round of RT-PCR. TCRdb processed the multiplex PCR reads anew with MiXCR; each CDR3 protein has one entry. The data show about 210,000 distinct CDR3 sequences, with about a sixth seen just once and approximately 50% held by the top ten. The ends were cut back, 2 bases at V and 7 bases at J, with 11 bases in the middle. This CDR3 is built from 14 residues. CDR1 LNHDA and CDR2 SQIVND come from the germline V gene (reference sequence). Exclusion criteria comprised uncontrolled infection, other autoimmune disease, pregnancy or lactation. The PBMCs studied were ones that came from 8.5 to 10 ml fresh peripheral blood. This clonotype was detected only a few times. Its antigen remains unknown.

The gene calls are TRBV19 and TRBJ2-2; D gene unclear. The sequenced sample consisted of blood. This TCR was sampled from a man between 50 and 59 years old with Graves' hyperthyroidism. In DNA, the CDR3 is TGTGCCAGTAGTATAACCCTAAGAAACGGGGAGCTGTTTTTT. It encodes CASSITLRNGELFF.